Below, 9 T cell receptor beta chains from the same sample are listed, as sequenced in a study of OX40 agonist ivuxolimab in advanced cancers. Produced via immunoSEQ multiplex PCR; TCRdb's table is partial and in-frame only. This table has some 64,000 clones, roughly nine tenths appearing once. This sample comprised CD4+ or CD8+ T cells sorted from blood, obtained in a trial of the OX40 agonist ivuxolimab. These receptors all stem from an adult with an advanced solid tumor such as melanoma, head and neck, liver or kidney cancer.

V is TRBV9 and J is TRBJ1-6; D not certain. V shed 3 bases and J shed 7 bases, with 8 bases lying between them. Germline V CDR1 and CDR2: SGDLS, YYNGEE. This CDR3 is built from 13 residues. The CDR3 coding sequence is TGTGCCAGCAGCGGCGGGCTGAATTCACCCCTCCACTTT. Its protein product is CASSGGLNSPLHF.

The chain combines TRBV7-9 with TRBJ2-7; TRBD2 matches at 15 bases. Losses at the gene ends were 5 bases for V and 0 bases for J; bases not matched to a gene: 8. In germline, CDR1 is SEHNR, CDR2 FQNEAQ (reference sequence). This CDR3 spans 18 amino acids. The CDR3 sequence: CASSPGLAGGSISYEQYF. The CDR3 DNA reads TGTGCCAGCAGCCCGGGACTAGCGGGGGGATCGATCTCCTACGAGCAGTACTTC.

This chain joins TRBV29-1 and TRBJ2-1; no reliable D call. The V end lost 6 bases, the J end lost 0 bases, and 12 bases lay between the germline ends. This CDR3 contains 14 residues. Germline CDR1 reads SQVTM; CDR2 reads ANQGSEA. The CDR3 DNA follows: TGCAGCGTGCACGACCGGAGCTCCTACAATGAGCAGTTCTTC. Translating gives CSVHDRSSYNEQFF.

The chain joins TRBV29-1 to TRBJ1-1; no firm D call. Germline V gene data show CDR1 as SQVTM and CDR2 as ANQGSEA. CDR3 length: 14 residues. Between the trimmed V and J ends, which lost 6 bases and 1 base, there was a span of 15 bases. The CDR3 DNA follows: TGCAGCGTCCTTACTCGACCCACGAACACTGAAGCTTTCTTT. Its translation: CSVLTRPTNTEAFF.

The chain carries TRBV15 and TRBJ1-3; a possible D gene is TRBD1 (6 bases). CDR3 length: 14 residues. CDR1 is LNHNV and CDR2 is YYDKDF in the germline V gene (reference sequence). Trimming removed 2 bases from V and 4 bases from J, with 9 bases in between. Here the CDR3 reads CATSRRGSGNTIYF. Written as DNA, the CDR3 is TGTGCCACCAGCAGAAGGGGGTCGGGAAACACCATATATTTT.

The rearrangement joins TRBV30 to TRBJ2-2; D is undetermined. The V end lost 1 base, the J end lost 1 base, and 4 bases lay between the germline ends. This CDR3 region has 13 residues. CDR1 is GTSNPN and CDR2 is SVGIG in the germline V gene (reference sequence). CDR3 in amino acids: CAWSEMNTGELFF. The CDR3 DNA reads as TGTGCCTGGAGTGAGATGAACACCGGGGAGCTGTTTTTT.

The chain has TRBV10-2 and TRBJ1-3, with a possible D match to TRBD1 (6 bases). Germline CDR1 is WSHSY and CDR2 is SAAADI. The ends were cut back, 8 bases at V and 2 bases at J, with 10 bases in the middle. This CDR3 spans 13 amino acids. Here the CDR3 reads CASGQGTGNTIYF. DNA of the CDR3: TGCGCCAGCGGGCAGGGGACTGGAAACACCATATATTTT.

This sequence joins TRBV10-2 and TRBJ1-1; D gene ambiguous. The V end lost 3 bases, the J end lost 3 bases, and 8 bases lay between the germline ends. The CDR3 has 13 amino acids. Germline V lookup: CDR1 WSHSY, CDR2 SAAADI. This CDR3 is CASSDSPDTEAFF. The CDR3 DNA is TGCGCCAGCAGTGACAGTCCTGACACTGAAGCTTTCTTT.

This sequence joins TRBV2 and TRBJ1-1, with 8 bases identical to TRBD1. Germline values: CDR1 SNHLY, CDR2 FYNNEI. Losses at the gene ends were 9 bases for V and 6 bases for J; bases not matched to a gene: 9. CDR3 length: 13 residues. The CDR3 loop reads CARDRDRSPEAFF. The CDR3, as DNA: TGTGCCAGAGACCGGGACAGGTCACCTGAAGCTTTCTTT.